This TCR beta chain appears in the sequencing data of a study of T cell responses to AZD1222 COVID-19 vaccine. Whole-study results and caveats: Once two AZD1222 doses were given, Spike-specific TCR breadth and depth went up.

TCRdb keeps only in-frame clones here, not all; method: immunoSEQ multiplex PCR. The sample has about 130,000 clones, 85% to 90% seen once. With regard to this clone: Its specificity is unknown.

Germline V lookup: CDR1 SGHRS, CDR2 YFSETQ. V lost 1 base, J lost 3 bases, and 11 bases lay in between. This CDR3 is 14 amino acids long. The receptor's source is an adult in good health. The chain employs TRBV5-1 and TRBJ2-7; no firm D call. The specimen comprised peripheral blood, sampled on day 0 of AZD1222 vaccination. CDR3 in DNA: TGCGCCAGCAGCTTGTTTGGCTTCGACTACGAGCAGTACTTC. The encoded protein is CASSLFGFDYEQYF.